The 14 T cell receptor beta chains in this list originate from one sample, sequenced in a study of multiple sclerosis patients with progressive multifocal leukoencephalopathy. The protocol was immunoSEQ multiplex PCR, while the TCRdb copy is restricted to in-frame clones and leaves out a portion. The repertoire holds approximately 31,000 clones, with about 91% as singletons. This sample's time point: before natalizumab initiation. The material sequenced was PBMCs. The receptors were sampled from a human donor with multiple sclerosis.

For the CDR3, the DNA is TGTGCCAGCGGGGGGGACAGAAGCTACGAGCAGTACTTC. This codes for CASGGDRSYEQYF. This chain connects TRBV2 to TRBJ2-7; D is tentatively TRBD1 or TRBD2 (7 bases each). Trimming stripped 8 bases from V and 3 bases from J, with 14 bases between. The CDR3 length is 13 residues. Germline V lookup: CDR1 SNHLY, CDR2 FYNNEI.

The J gene is TRBJ1-2, the V gene TRBV27; 7 bases are shared with TRBD1. The CDR3 has 12 amino acids. V lost 5 bases, J lost 8 bases, and 5 bases stayed unmatched. Germline CDR1 is MNHEY and CDR2 is SMNVEV (reference sequence). This CDR3 is CASSPQGVGYTF. In DNA form, the CDR3 reads TGTGCCAGCAGTCCCCAGGGGGTGGGCTACACCTTC.

V gene TRBV4-3 combines with J gene TRBJ1-1, with D perhaps matching TRBD1 (5 bases). CDR1 and CDR2 (germline): LGHNA, YSLEER. CDR3 length: 15 residues. V was clipped by 4 bases and J by 2 bases, with 14 bases between them. The CDR3 is CASSLLGGGNTEAFF. The DNA for the CDR3 is TGCGCCAGCAGCCTCCTGGGTGGGGGTAACACTGAAGCTTTCTTT.

V gene TRBV29-1 combines with J gene TRBJ2-2, with 7 positions matching TRBD1. The germline CDR1 and CDR2 sequences are SQVTM and ANQGSEA. The length of the CDR3 is 15 residues. V lost 3 bases to trimming and J lost 2 bases; unmatched junction nucleotides: 6. CDR3 DNA: TGCAGCGTTGAGCCTCGGACAGGAAACACCGGGGAGCTGTTTTTT. The encoded protein is CSVEPRTGNTGELFF.

The chain couples TRBV28 to TRBJ2-7; possibly TRBD2 for D (6 bases). CDR1 is MDHEN, CDR2 SYDVKM, per germline. The CDR3 has 12 residues. V was trimmed by 2 bases and J by 5 bases, leaving 7 bases between them. CDR3 DNA: TGTGCCAGCAGTTTAGGGGGGAACGAGCAGTACTTC. It encodes CASSLGGNEQYF.

Concerning this clone: A junction end diverges from the germline sequence, so it may reflect a read error. The same CDR3 also results from other DNA sequences found in this sample. The chain is built from TRBV2 and TRBJ1-2; D possibly corresponds to TRBD1 (6 bases). CDR3 length equals 15 residues. CDR1 and CDR2 (germline): SNHLY, FYNNEI. Here the CDR3 DNA reads TGCGCCAGCAGTGAAGGGGGGCGGGGAGTTGGAGGCTACACCTTC. Amino acid sequence: CASSEGGRGVGGYTF.

This clone was detected only once. CDR3: CASSLAARAGNTIYF. CDR3 nucleotides: TGTGCCAGCAGCTTAGCGGCGAGGGCTGGAAACACCATATATTTT. This chain uses TRBV7-2 with TRBJ1-3, with no clear D. From germline, CDR1 is SGHTA and CDR2 FQGNSA. Trimming took off 0 bases at V and 2 bases at J, with 8 bases between the two ends. This CDR3 is built from 15 residues. Supplemented by reference TRBV7-2 and TRBJ1-3, the full variable domain reads GAGVSQSPSNKVTEKGKDVELRCDPISGHTALYWYRQSLGQGLEFLIYFQGNSAPDKSGLPSDRFSAERTGGSVSTLTIQRTQQEDSAVYLCASSLAARAGNTIYFGEGSWLTVV.

V and J are TRBV4-1 and TRBJ2-7; weak D call: TRBD2 (5 bases). Trimming shortened V by 1 base and J by 3 bases, and 13 bases separated the two germline ends. The CDR3 extends over 15 amino acids. Germline assignment: CDR1 MGHRA and CDR2 YSYEKL. As DNA, the CDR3 is TGCGCCAGCAGCCAAGCCCTTTCCCGGGACTACGAGCAGTACTTC. Translated, it gives CASSQALSRDYEQYF.

The chain recombines TRBV5-5 with TRBJ1-2; D is ambiguous. V gave up 4 bases and J gave up 3 bases, with 10 bases separating them. CDR1 is SGHKS and CDR2 is YYEKEE in the germline V gene (reference sequence). The CDR3 totals 13 residues. The CDR3 loop is CASSVGSDYGYTF. CDR3 bases: TGTGCCAGCAGCGTAGGGTCGGACTATGGCTACACCTTC.

This chain connects TRBV7-9 to TRBJ2-7, with 8 bases that match TRBD2. The CDR3 runs 15 residues. J gave up 0 bases and V 4 bases, and 5 bases lay outside the gene matches. The germline V gene has CDR1 SEHNR and CDR2 FQNEAQ (reference sequence). This CDR3 is CASSSTSVNSYEQYF. DNA of the CDR3: TGTGCCAGCAGCTCGACTAGCGTAAACTCCTACGAGCAGTACTTC.

The J gene is TRBJ1-4, the V gene TRBV19, with D possibly being TRBD1 (5 bases). The ends were cut back, 5 bases at V and 1 base at J, with 17 bases in the middle. This CDR3 region has 17 residues. Per germline, CDR1 LNHDA and CDR2 SQIVND (reference sequence). CDR3 residues: CASSPWGQGGTNEKLFF. CDR3 sequence (DNA): TGTGCCAGTAGTCCGTGGGGCCAGGGAGGAACTAATGAAAAACTGTTTTTT.

The chain uses TRBV25-1 and TRBJ2-7, with a weak D call TRBD2 (5 bases). The CDR3 contains 12 residues. V dropped 8 bases and J dropped 6 bases, with 14 bases sitting between them. Germline values: CDR1 MGHDK, CDR2 SYGVNS. CDR3 region: CASGWGEVEQYF. The DNA of the CDR3 is TGTGCCAGCGGTTGGGGAGAGGTCGAGCAGTACTTC.

The DNA of the CDR3 is TGCAGCGTTGGGTTTCGGGGGAGACCTAACTATGGCTACACCTTC. This sequence encodes CSVGFRGRPNYGYTF. This rearrangement joins TRBV29-1 to TRBJ1-2; D perhaps matches TRBD1 (5 bases). Germline loops: CDR1 SQVTM, CDR2 ANQGSEA. Deletions cut 4 bases from V and 0 bases from J, with 15 bases between. CDR3 length: 15 amino acids.

The chain joins TRBV4-3 to TRBJ2-1, with 8 nucleotides matching TRBD1. Trimming cost V 3 bases and J 1 base; bases outside gene matches: 2. Germline V gene sequence: CDR1 LGHNA, CDR2 YSLEER. CDR3 length: 15 amino acids. The CDR3 DNA reads as TGCGCCAGCAGCCAGGACAGGGTGTCCTACAATGAGCAGTTCTTC. Its translation: CASSQDRVSYNEQFF.